The following is a TCR beta chain sequence with its context. The antigen is undetermined. The sample comes from a study of shared clonotypes between healthy human individuals. Points from the study as a whole: Naive subsets tended to show greater estimated richness than memory subsets.

CDR3 length: 15 amino acids. Germline CDR1 is SNHLY and CDR2 is FYNNEI. Trimming pared 1 base from V and 1 base from J, leaving 10 bases between. The authors distributed each subset's genomic DNA evenly over several immunoSEQ plates. TCRdb keeps only in-frame clones here, not all; method: immunoSEQ multiplex PCR. This sample has approximately 1.5 million clones, with 98% found just once. The clonotype comes from a man aged 25-45 years in good health. Sequenced sample: naive CD4+ T cells sorted from blood. Subset defined: CD45RA+ positively selected. J is TRBJ2-5 and V is TRBV2, with D maybe TRBD2 (6 bases). This CDR3 is CASSEGREIQETQYF. In DNA, the CDR3 is TGTGCCAGCAGTGAAGGCCGGGAGATCCAAGAGACCCAGTACTTC.